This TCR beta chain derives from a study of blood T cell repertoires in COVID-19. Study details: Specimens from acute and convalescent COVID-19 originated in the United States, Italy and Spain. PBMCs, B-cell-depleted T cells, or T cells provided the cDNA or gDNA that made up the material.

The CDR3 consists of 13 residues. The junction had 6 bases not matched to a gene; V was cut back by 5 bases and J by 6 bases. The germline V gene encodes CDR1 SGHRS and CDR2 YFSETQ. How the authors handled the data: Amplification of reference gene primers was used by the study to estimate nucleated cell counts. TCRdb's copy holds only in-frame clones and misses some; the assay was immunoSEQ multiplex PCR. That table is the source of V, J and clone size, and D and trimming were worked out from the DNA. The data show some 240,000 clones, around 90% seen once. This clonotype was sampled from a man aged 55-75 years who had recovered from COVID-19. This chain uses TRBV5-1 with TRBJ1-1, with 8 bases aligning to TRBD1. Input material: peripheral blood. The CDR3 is CASSFGQGSEAFF. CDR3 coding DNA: TGCGCCAGCAGTTTCGGACAGGGTTCTGAAGCTTTCTTT. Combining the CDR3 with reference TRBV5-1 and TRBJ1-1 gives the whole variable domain KAGVTQTPRYLIKTRGQQVTLSCSPISGHRSVSWYQQTPGQGLQFLFEYFSETQRNKGNFPGRFSGRQFSNSRSEMNVSTLELGDSALYLCASSFGQGSEAFFGQGTRLTVV.